Shown below are 21 T cell receptor beta chains from a single sample sequenced in a study of T cell repertoires in cytomegalovirus infection. Using its own MiXCR run on the reads, TCRdb lists one record per CDR3 protein. This sample has just over 450,000 distinct CDR3 sequences, with about 39% found just once. Their recognized antigens are unknown. The sample consisted of cultured PBMCs, taken from culture after CMV antigen stimulation. The receptors come from a human donor in good health (CMV status not recorded). Some clones in this sample may be carry-over from other donors' samples.

This clonotype was seen more than once but under ten times. The V and J genes are TRBV15 and TRBJ1-3; D not resolved. Germline CDR1 is LNHNV and CDR2 is YYDKDF (reference sequence). This CDR3 spans 15 amino acids. Trimming removed 0 bases at V and 2 bases at J, with 8 bases between. CDR3 in DNA: TGTGCCACCAGCAGAGAGTACTCGACTGGAAACACCATATATTTT. As protein: CATSREYSTGNTIYF.

The chain joins TRBV6-5 to TRBJ2-3; tentatively, D is TRBD2 (6 bases). CDR3 length: 13 amino acids. V shed 6 bases and J shed 3 bases, with 10 bases lying between them. CDR1 is MNHEY and CDR2 is SVGAGI in the germline V gene. The CDR3 here is CASRIAVTDTQYF. The CDR3 DNA reads as TGTGCCAGCAGAATAGCGGTTACAGATACGCAGTATTTT.

The chain joins TRBV12-3 or TRBV12-4 to TRBJ1-1, with 11 positions matching TRBD1. CDR3 length: 13 amino acids. J gave up 10 bases and V 8 bases, and 9 bases lay outside the gene matches. The CDR3 DNA reads TGTGCCAGCTGGGACAGGGGGGCGCCGGGAGCTTTCTTT. It codes for CASWDRGAPGAFF.

V gene TRBV7-2 combines with J gene TRBJ2-1, with D possibly TRBD2 on 7 matching bases. V dropped 2 bases and J dropped 9 bases, with 11 bases sitting between them. This CDR3 contains 13 residues. Germline values: CDR1 SGHTA, CDR2 FQGNSA. DNA of the CDR3: TGTGCCAGCAGCTTATGGGGGGGGCCTGAGCAGTTCTTC. It specifies CASSLWGGPEQFF.

J is TRBJ1-6 and V is TRBV7-9; the D gene is possibly TRBD1 (5 bases). This CDR3 contains 16 residues. Germline assignment: CDR1 SEHNR and CDR2 FQNEAQ (reference sequence). V lost 5 bases and J 9 bases, leaving 20 bases between the germline ends. In nucleotides, the CDR3 is TGTGCCAGCAGCCCGAGTTCCGGGGGTGCCCCTTCACCCCTCCACTTT. This gives the protein CASSPSSGGAPSPLHF. Supplemented by reference TRBV7-9 and TRBJ1-6, the full variable domain reads DTGVSQNPRHKITKRGQNVTFRCDPISEHNRLYWYRQTLGQGPEFLTYFQNEAQLEKSRLLSDRFSAERPKGSFSTLEIQRTEQGDSAMYLCASSPSSGGAPSPLHFGNGTRLTVT.

The rearrangement joins TRBV7-6 to TRBJ1-6, with TRBD1 identical over 9 bases. This CDR3 spans 18 amino acids. Germline CDR1 and CDR2: SGHVS and FNYEAQ. V shed 5 bases and J 0 bases; nucleotides not matched to a gene: 8. CDR3 coding DNA: TGTGCCAGCAGCACTGGGGCGGGACAGGGCTCCTATAATTCACCCCTCCACTTT. Translating it yields CASSTGAGQGSYNSPLHF.

A single count supports this clonotype. The chain combines TRBV6-8 with TRBJ2-7; D may match TRBD1 or TRBD2 (5 bases each). In germline, CDR1 is MNHGY, CDR2 SAAAGT. The V gene lost 2 bases and the J gene lost 5 bases, with 13 bases spanning the gap. CDR3 length equals 14 residues. The DNA of the CDR3 is TGTGCCAGCAGTTACCGGGCAGGGACGGACGAGCAGTACTTC. Its protein is CASSYRAGTDEQYF.

The chain is built from TRBV7-6 and TRBJ2-3, with TRBD2 identical over 7 bases. Germline CDR1 reads SGHVS; CDR2 reads FNYEAQ. CDR3 length: 16 amino acids. V lost 5 bases and J lost 1; bases outside the gene matches: 9. The CDR3 sequence is CASSVGLTFRTDTQYF. In DNA, the CDR3 is TGTGCCAGCAGCGTGGGACTAACTTTTCGCACAGATACGCAGTATTTT.

The V and J genes are TRBV7-2 and TRBJ1-3, with D possibly being TRBD1 (6 bases). The germline CDR1 and CDR2 sequences are SGHTA and FQGNSA. V lost 2 bases to trimming and J lost 4 bases, with 18 bases between them. The CDR3 is made up of 17 amino acids. The CDR3 DNA is TGTGCCAGCAGCTTAATCCCCCCGCCGACAGGCGGAAACACCATATATTTT. Its protein is CASSLIPPPTGGNTIYF.

CDR3 sequence (DNA): TGTGCCATGGGGACTAGCGGGAGGCCCACAGATACGCAGTATTTT. Amino acid sequence: CAMGTSGRPTDTQYF. V usage is TRBV10-3 and J usage is TRBJ2-3; the match to TRBD2 covers 15 bases. Germline V CDR1 and CDR2: ENHRY, SYGVKD. The V segment lost 9 bases and the J segment 2 bases; nucleotides outside the gene matches: 3. This CDR3 is built from 15 residues.

The V and J genes are TRBV5-4 and TRBJ2-3, with D maybe TRBD2 (5 bases). The germline V gene has CDR1 SGHNT and CDR2 YYREEE (reference sequence). The CDR3 totals 14 residues. V lost 4 bases to trimming and J lost 2 bases, with 11 bases between them. The CDR3 loop is CASSRGGATDTQYF. The CDR3 DNA reads TGTGCCAGCAGCCGGGGTGGCGCCACAGATACGCAGTATTTT.

This clonotype occurred once. The chain is built from TRBV15 and TRBJ1-6, with D hard to call. The CDR3 has 15 residues. The V and J ends lost 1 base and 6 bases respectively, with 10 bases between them. The germline V gene has CDR1 LNHNV and CDR2 YYDKDF (reference sequence). The CDR3 nucleotides read TGTGCCACCAGCAGAGGTGGTTCGGGTAATTCACCCCTCCACTTT. Translating it yields CATSRGGSGNSPLHF.

This rearrangement joins TRBV4-1 to TRBJ1-2; TRBD1 matches at 9 bases. Germline V gene data show CDR1 as MGHRA and CDR2 as YSYEKL. The CDR3 is 16 amino acids. The V segment lost 4 bases and the J segment 0 bases; nucleotides outside the gene matches: 6. The CDR3 is CASSPTGGRTNYGYTF. The CDR3 DNA reads TGCGCCAGCAGCCCCACAGGGGGCCGGACTAACTATGGCTACACCTTC.

The chain employs TRBV11-1 and TRBJ2-3; tentatively, D is TRBD1 (6 bases). Germline CDR1 is SGHAT and CDR2 is FQDESV (reference sequence). The CDR3 has 16 amino acids. V dropped 5 bases and J dropped 0 bases, with 15 bases sitting between them. The CDR3 DNA follows: TGTGCCAGCAGCCGAGCCGGGACAACTAGCACAGATACGCAGTATTTT. Protein: CASSRAGTTSTDTQYF.

This clonotype was recorded many times. The V and J genes are TRBV5-1 and TRBJ2-3; D perhaps matches TRBD2 (5 bases). CDR1 is SGHRS and CDR2 is YFSETQ in the germline V gene. The CDR3 runs to 16 residues. The germline V and J ends were trimmed by 3 bases and 0 bases, with 14 bases remaining between them. CDR3 DNA: TGCGCCAGCAGCTCGAGCCTGCGGGCGAGCACAGATACGCAGTATTTT. This translates into CASSSSLRASTDTQYF.

The gene calls are TRBV2 and TRBJ2-2; a possible D gene is TRBD1 (5 bases). This CDR3 is 14 amino acids long. CDR1 is SNHLY and CDR2 is FYNNEI in the germline V gene. V lost 4 bases and J lost 1, with 7 bases in between. The CDR3 bases are TGTGCCAGCAGTGCCCAGGGGAACACCGGGGAGCTGTTTTTT. Translated: CASSAQGNTGELFF.

This clonotype was seen a few times. The chain carries TRBV4-2 and TRBJ1-2; tentatively, D is TRBD1 (6 bases). Per the germline V gene, CDR1 is LGHNA and CDR2 is YNFKEQ. Trimming removed 4 bases from V and 5 bases from J, with 8 bases in between. The CDR3 is made up of 12 amino acids. The DNA for the CDR3 is TGTGCCAGCAGCCGGAGGGGGTATGGCTACACCTTC. Its protein is CASSRRGYGYTF.

On this clonotype itself: This may arise from a read error, as a much more abundant clone is one base away. The chain employs TRBV7-2 and TRBJ2-5; TRBD2 matches at 16 bases. V was pared by 2 bases and J by 9 bases, with 12 bases of the junction left unmatched. The CDR3 loop spans 18 amino acids. The germline gives CDR1 SGHTA, CDR2 FQGNSA. CDR3 sequence: CASSLLGLAGGPGEAQYF. The CDR3 DNA sequence: TGTGCCAGCAGCTTACTGGGACTAGCGGGAGGGCCTGGGGAGGCCCAGTACTTC.

The sample holds a few counts of this clonotype. The V call is TRBV6-2 or TRBV6-3, the J call TRBJ2-4; 7 nucleotides align to TRBD1. The germline V gene encodes CDR1 MNHEY and CDR2 SVGEGT. There are 14 residues in the CDR3. V shed 6 bases, J shed 8 bases, and the junction held 10 bases outside the gene matches. CDR3 bases: TGTGCCAGCAGATCCACAGGGGCTGTACACATTCAGTACTTC. Protein: CASRSTGAVHIQYF.

This clonotype turned up a few times. J is TRBJ2-4 and V is TRBV29-1; no clear D gene. Deletions cut 5 bases from V and 9 bases from J, with 8 bases between. CDR1 and CDR2 from the germline V gene are SQVTM and ANQGSEA. This CDR3 is 10 amino acids long. CDR3 region: CSVTYGIQYF. The CDR3 region has the DNA TGCAGCGTTACGTACGGCATTCAGTACTTC.

The V gene is TRBV11-2, the J gene TRBJ2-3; no reliable D call. Germline V gene data show CDR1 as SGHAT and CDR2 as FQNNGV. The CDR3 length is 14 residues. Trimming removed 1 base at V and 5 bases at J, with 10 bases between. The CDR3 loop is CASSLVMGIDTQYF. Written as DNA, the CDR3 is TGTGCCAGCAGCTTAGTAATGGGTATAGATACGCAGTATTTT.